This T cell receptor beta chain stems from a study of shared clonotypes between healthy human individuals. A note on this clone: Its antigen remains unknown.

Findings and limits, study-wide: Naive subsets usually exceeded memory subsets in estimated richness.

Some clones are missing from TCRdb's copy, which holds only in-frame ones; the method was immunoSEQ multiplex PCR. This table has approximately 1,000,000 clones, roughly 74% appearing once. With 4 bases removed from V and 3 bases from J, the gap between germline ends came to 16 bases. CDR1 and CDR2 (germline): MNHNY, SVGAGI (reference sequence). The CDR3 sequence is 16 residues long. The sequence came from a man between 18 and 35 years old in good health. Some clones in this sample may be carry-over from other donors' samples. Sequencing used memory CD4+ T cells from PBMCs. Specified subset: CD45RA-negative fraction. The gene calls are TRBV6-6 and TRBJ1-3; a weak D match, TRBD1 (5 bases). The DNA for the CDR3 is TGTGCCAGCAGTTCGGCTATGGGGGGAAGTGGAAACACCATATATTTT. It translates to CASSSAMGGSGNTIYF.